Sequencing of this T cell receptor (beta chain) was carried out in a study of control samples from healthy donors and cancer patients. Method: immunoSEQ multiplex PCR; TCRdb's copy keeps in-frame clones and lacks some. Counted here are 78,000 or so clones, roughly 80% occurring once; the ten biggest clones make up about 15%. The CDR3 has 15 amino acids. Trimming stripped 5 bases from V and 1 base from J, with 9 bases between. CDR1 is SEHNR and CDR2 is FQNEAQ in the germline V gene (reference sequence). The chain is built from TRBV7-9 and TRBJ2-6; D is ambiguous. This receptor was taken from a man aged 50-60 years in good health. Sequenced input: blood. This CDR3 is CASSPLTSGANVLTF. The DNA for the CDR3 is TGTGCCAGCAGCCCCTTGACTTCTGGGGCCAACGTCCTGACTTTC.